The 19 T cell receptor beta chains below come from one sample, sequenced in a study of blood T cell repertoires in COVID-19. This table comes from immunoSEQ multiplex PCR, and its TCRdb copy is limited to in-frame clones, with some not included. The sample lists some 290,000 clones, just over 90% occurring once. The sample was PBMCs or T cells enriched from blood (not recorded which). The receptors were gathered from a middle-aged woman with acute COVID-19.

V and J are TRBV6-5 and TRBJ2-5; tentative D call: TRBD2 (7 bases). This CDR3 has 14 residues. V shed 7 bases and J shed 4 bases, with 16 bases lying between them. Germline loops: CDR1 MNHEY, CDR2 SVGAGI. The CDR3 here is CASKNGGRGETQYF. The DNA of the CDR3 is TGTGCCAGCAAAAACGGGGGGCGGGGAGAGACCCAGTACTTC.

The chain is built from TRBV7-8 and TRBJ1-1; no clear D gene. This CDR3 contains 12 residues. The V gene's germline CDR1 is SGHVS and CDR2 FQNEAQ. The V and J ends lost 5 bases and 4 bases respectively, with 8 bases between them. In nucleotides, the CDR3 is TGTGCCAGCAGCCGGGGAGTCACTGAAGCTTTCTTT. Translated, it gives CASSRGVTEAFF.

The chain has TRBV5-1 and TRBJ1-6, with 8 bases lining up with TRBD1. V dropped 0 bases and J dropped 8; count of bases not matched to a gene: 4. CDR1 and CDR2 from the germline V gene are SGHRS and YFSETQ. The CDR3 has 15 residues. The CDR3 DNA sequence: TGCGCCAGCAGCTTGGCCGGGACAGGAGATTCACCCCTCCACTTT. Translation gives CASSLAGTGDSPLHF.

This clone is a singleton in its sample. J is TRBJ2-5 and V is TRBV7-3, with D perhaps matching TRBD1 (6 bases). This CDR3 is built from 15 residues. V was pared by 5 bases and J by 3 bases, with 16 bases between. Per germline, CDR1 SGHTA and CDR2 FQGTGA. The CDR3 loop is CASSRDGQREETQYF. The CDR3 bases are TGTGCCAGCAGCCGAGATGGACAGAGGGAAGAGACCCAGTACTTC.

The chain recombines TRBV25-1 with TRBJ1-2; perhaps TRBD1 as D (5 bases). There are 13 residues in the CDR3. Deletions cut 2 bases from V and 4 bases from J, with 8 bases between. Germline CDR1 and CDR2: MGHDK and SYGVNS. This chain's CDR3 is CASSEGGIYGYTF. The DNA for the CDR3 is TGTGCCAGCAGTGAAGGGGGGATCTATGGCTACACCTTC.

The rearrangement joins TRBV7-2 to TRBJ1-5; D remains ambiguous. V lost 4 bases to trimming and J lost 5 bases, with 12 bases between them. The CDR3 spans 14 residues. Germline CDR1 is SGHTA and CDR2 is FQGNSA. The CDR3 bases are TGTGCCAGCAGCTCCCGTCGGGTAGATCAGCCCCAGCATTTT. Amino acid sequence: CASSSRRVDQPQHF.

This clone was picked up a small number of times. This chain joins TRBV4-1 and TRBJ1-2; tentatively, D is TRBD1 (5 bases). The V and J ends lost 1 base and 8 bases respectively, with 11 bases between them. Looked up from germline, CDR1 is MGHRA and CDR2 is YSYEKL. The CDR3 loop spans 13 amino acids. CDR3 sequence: CASSQGAGRGYTF. The CDR3 DNA reads as TGCGCCAGCAGCCAAGGTGCAGGGCGAGGCTACACCTTC.

This chain joins TRBV6-5 and TRBJ1-3; D gene uncertain. CDR1 is MNHEY and CDR2 is SVGAGI in the germline V gene. The CDR3 consists of 15 residues. V lost 3 bases and J 3 bases, leaving 12 bases between the germline ends. CDR3 sequence reads: CASSYSSGVGNTIYF. The CDR3 nucleotides are TGTGCCAGCAGTTATTCGTCCGGAGTTGGAAACACCATATATTTT.

The chain is built from TRBV7-2 and TRBJ2-5; no firm D call. The CDR3 consists of 14 residues. Trimming removed 5 bases from V and 7 bases from J, with 17 bases in between. Germline V gene sequence: CDR1 SGHTA, CDR2 FQGNSA. The CDR3 loop is CASSPKALQRTQYF. The DNA of the CDR3 is TGTGCCAGCAGCCCAAAGGCCTTGCAGCGGACCCAGTACTTC.

The genes are TRBV7-3 and TRBJ1-1; 7 positions match TRBD1. Per germline, CDR1 SGHTA and CDR2 FQGTGA. J gave up 0 bases and V 0 bases, and 1 base lay outside the gene matches. CDR3 length: 15 residues. CDR3 nucleotide sequence: TGTGCCAGCAGCTTAACAGGGGGCCTGAACACTGAAGCTTTCTTT. Translating it yields CASSLTGGLNTEAFF.

The V gene is TRBV14, the J gene TRBJ2-7; possibly TRBD1 for D (6 bases). This CDR3 has 15 amino acids. With 5 bases removed from V and 2 bases from J, the gap between germline ends came to 16 bases. Germline CDR1 SGHDN, CDR2 FVKESK. CDR3 amino acids: CASSDGRDITYEQYF. The CDR3 bases are TGTGCCAGCAGCGATGGCCGGGACATTACCTACGAGCAGTACTTC.

The V call is TRBV20-1, the J call TRBJ1-1; D is unclear. Trimming left V 3 bases short and J 2 bases short, with 10 bases between. Germline assignment: CDR1 DFQATT and CDR2 SNEGSKA (reference sequence). The CDR3 extends over 13 amino acids. CDR3 amino acids: CSASNYPNTEAFF. CDR3 DNA sequence: TGCAGTGCTAGTAACTACCCTAACACTGAAGCTTTCTTT.

The chain recombines TRBV2 with TRBJ2-1; 9 positions agree with TRBD2. The CDR3 covers 17 residues. Unmatched junction bases numbered 11, after V lost 1 base and J lost 7 bases. Germline CDR1 and CDR2: SNHLY and FYNNEI. CDR3 sequence (DNA): TGTGCCAGCAGTGAAGGGGTTAGCGGGGGCTCCGGAAATGAGCAGTTCTTC. This translates into CASSEGVSGGSGNEQFF.

The V call is TRBV3-1 (or the pseudogene TRBV3-2), the J call TRBJ2-3; TRBD2 matches 10 bases. The germline V gene has CDR1 LGHDT and CDR2 YNNKEL (reference sequence). The CDR3 sequence is 18 residues long. With V trimmed by 4 bases and J by 2 bases, 12 bases remained unmatched. The DNA for the CDR3 is TGTGCCAGCAGCCCCCTGTCCATAGCGGGGGGACTCACAGATACGCAGTATTTT. Translation gives CASSPLSIAGGLTDTQYF.

This clone appeared once. The chain couples TRBV2 to TRBJ2-1, with 9 bases identical to TRBD2. The CDR3 extends over 15 amino acids. From germline, CDR1 is SNHLY and CDR2 FYNNEI. Trimming cost V 7 bases and J 3 bases; bases outside gene matches: 7. The CDR3 protein is CASTSRAGGYNEQFF. As DNA, the CDR3 is TGTGCCAGCACCTCCAGAGCGGGAGGCTACAATGAGCAGTTCTTC.

The chain employs TRBV12-3 or TRBV12-4 and TRBJ1-3; 9 bases fit TRBD1. The length of the CDR3 is 12 residues. The trim removed 5 bases at V and 8 bases at J, leaving 1 base unmatched. The CDR3, as DNA: TGTGCCAGCAGTCGGACAGGGGACACCATATATTTT. Translated, it gives CASSRTGDTIYF.

This chain connects TRBV9 to TRBJ1-3; D gene uncertain. The ends were cut back, 0 bases at V and 2 bases at J, with 9 bases in the middle. This CDR3 comprises 15 residues. The germline V gene encodes CDR1 SGDLS and CDR2 YYNGEE. The CDR3 sequence is CASSVGSLAGNTIYF. DNA of the CDR3: TGTGCCAGCAGCGTAGGTTCGCTAGCTGGAAACACCATATATTTT. The full variable domain, rest sourced from reference TRBV9 and TRBJ1-3, is DSGVTQTPKHLITATGQRVTLRCSPRSGDLSVYWYQQSLDQGLQFLIQYYNGEERAKGNILERFSAQQFPDLHSELNLSSLELGDSALYFCASSVGSLAGNTIYFGEGSWLTVV.

V usage is TRBV30 and J usage is TRBJ2-3; 7 bases line up with TRBD2. V lost 4 bases to trimming and J lost 0 bases; unmatched junction nucleotides: 4. The CDR3 extends over 14 amino acids. Per the germline V gene, CDR1 is GTSNPN and CDR2 is SVGIG (reference sequence). The CDR3 spells CAWKAGFSTDTQYF. The CDR3 DNA is TGTGCCTGGAAAGCGGGGTTTAGCACAGATACGCAGTATTTT.

V and J are TRBV5-1 and TRBJ1-2; a weak D match, TRBD1 (5 bases). Looked up from germline, CDR1 is SGHRS and CDR2 is YFSETQ. V was cut by 5 bases and J by 6 bases, with 17 bases left in between. The CDR3 is made up of 14 amino acids. CDR3 DNA: TGCGCCAGCAGTCCCAGCACAGGTTTGAATGGCTACACCTTC. It encodes CASSPSTGLNGYTF.